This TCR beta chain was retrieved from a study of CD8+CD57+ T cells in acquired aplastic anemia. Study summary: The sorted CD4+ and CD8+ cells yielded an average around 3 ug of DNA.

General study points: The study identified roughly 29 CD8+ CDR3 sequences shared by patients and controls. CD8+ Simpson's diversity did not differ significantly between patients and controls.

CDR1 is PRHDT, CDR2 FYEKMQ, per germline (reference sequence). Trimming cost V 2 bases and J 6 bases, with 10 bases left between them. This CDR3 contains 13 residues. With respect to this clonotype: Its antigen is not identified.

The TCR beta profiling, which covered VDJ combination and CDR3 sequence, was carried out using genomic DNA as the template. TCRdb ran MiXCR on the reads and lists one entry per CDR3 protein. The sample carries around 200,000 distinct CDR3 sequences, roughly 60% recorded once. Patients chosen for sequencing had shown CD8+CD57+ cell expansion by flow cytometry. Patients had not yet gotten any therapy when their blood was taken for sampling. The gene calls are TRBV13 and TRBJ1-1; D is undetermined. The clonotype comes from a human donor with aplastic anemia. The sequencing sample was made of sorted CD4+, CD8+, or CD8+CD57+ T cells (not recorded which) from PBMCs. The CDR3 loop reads CASSLPPSPEAFF. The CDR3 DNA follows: TGTGCCAGCAGCTTACCCCCCTCCCCTGAAGCTTTCTTT.